This T cell receptor beta chain was retrieved from a study of CD4 and CD8 cells across lung adenocarcinoma regions. Donors had localized lung adenocarcinoma, a non-small cell lung cancer. TCRdb fed the PCR reads into MiXCR, producing one record per CDR3 protein. The table shows under 7,500 distinct CDR3 sequences, with 40% to 60% occurring only once. Sequencing input: CD4+ T cells from the center of a lung tumor. The TCR was taken from a female donor with lung adenocarcinoma. The CD4 and CD8 labels of this study may be unreliable.

CDR3: CASSENAYEQYF. In DNA form, the CDR3 reads TGTGCCAGCAGTGAAAATGCCTACGAGCAGTACTTC. This chain connects TRBV6-1 to TRBJ2-1; the D is unclear. The end of the DNA fits TRBJ2-7 better, so the J call may be wrong. The CDR3 is 12 residues long. Germline-derived CDR1 and CDR2 are MNHNS and SASEGT.